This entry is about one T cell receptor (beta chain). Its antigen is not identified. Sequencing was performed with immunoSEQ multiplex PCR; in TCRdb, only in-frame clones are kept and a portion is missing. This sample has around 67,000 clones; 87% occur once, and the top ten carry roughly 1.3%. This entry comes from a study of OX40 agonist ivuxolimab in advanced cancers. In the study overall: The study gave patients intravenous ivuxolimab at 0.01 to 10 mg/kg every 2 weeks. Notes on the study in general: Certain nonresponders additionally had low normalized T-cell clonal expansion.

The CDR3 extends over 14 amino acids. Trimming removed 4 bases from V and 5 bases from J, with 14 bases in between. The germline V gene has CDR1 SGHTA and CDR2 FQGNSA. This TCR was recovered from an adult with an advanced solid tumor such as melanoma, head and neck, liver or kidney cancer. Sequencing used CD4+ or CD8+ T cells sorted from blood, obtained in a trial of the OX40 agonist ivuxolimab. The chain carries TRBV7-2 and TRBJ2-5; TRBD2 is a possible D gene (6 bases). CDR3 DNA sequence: TGTGCCAGCAGCTCAAGTCGGGGGTGGGAGACCCAGTACTTC. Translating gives CASSSSRGWETQYF. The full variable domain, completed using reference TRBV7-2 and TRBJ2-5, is GAGVSQSPSNKVTEKGKDVELRCDPISGHTALYWYRQSLGQGLEFLIYFQGNSAPDKSGLPSDRFSAERTGGSVSTLTIQRTQQEDSAVYLCASSSSRGWETQYFGPGTRLLVL.